The source of this T cell receptor (beta chain) is a study of blood T cell repertoires in COVID-19. Profiled with immunoSEQ multiplex PCR; TCRdb holds only in-frame clones, not every one. The sample holds a few hundred thousand clones, approximately 86% seen once. This CDR3 spans 16 amino acids. The V segment lost 4 bases and the J segment 3 bases; nucleotides outside the gene matches: 11. Germline CDR1 is SGHRS and CDR2 is YFSETQ. The clonotype comes from a young woman who had recovered from COVID-19. The chain recombines TRBV5-1 with TRBJ1-1; TRBD1 matches 8 bases. The sequenced material came from PBMCs or T cells enriched from blood (not recorded which). CDR3: CASSVGQGVYDTEAFF. In DNA form, the CDR3 reads TGCGCCAGCAGCGTAGGACAGGGAGTGTATGACACTGAAGCTTTCTTT.